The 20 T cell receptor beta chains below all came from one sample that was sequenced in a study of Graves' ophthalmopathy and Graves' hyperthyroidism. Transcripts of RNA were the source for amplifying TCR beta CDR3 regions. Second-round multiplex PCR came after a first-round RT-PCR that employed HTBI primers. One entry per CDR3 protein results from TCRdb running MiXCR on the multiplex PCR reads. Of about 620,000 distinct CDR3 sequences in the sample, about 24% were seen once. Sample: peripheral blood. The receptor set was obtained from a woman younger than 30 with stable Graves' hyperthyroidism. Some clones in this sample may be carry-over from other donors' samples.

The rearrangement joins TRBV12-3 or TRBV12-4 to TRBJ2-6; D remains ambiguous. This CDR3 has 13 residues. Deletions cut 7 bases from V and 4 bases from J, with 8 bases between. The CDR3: CASTPLGANVLTF. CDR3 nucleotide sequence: TGTGCCAGCACTCCTCTGGGGGCCAACGTCCTGACTTTC.

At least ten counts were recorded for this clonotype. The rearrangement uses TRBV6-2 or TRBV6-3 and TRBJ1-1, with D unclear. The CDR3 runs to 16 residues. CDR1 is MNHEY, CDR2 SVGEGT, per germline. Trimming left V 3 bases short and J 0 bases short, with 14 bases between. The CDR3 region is CASSYSIQVMNTEAFF. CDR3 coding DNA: TGTGCCAGCAGTTATTCGATTCAGGTGATGAACACTGAAGCTTTCTTT.

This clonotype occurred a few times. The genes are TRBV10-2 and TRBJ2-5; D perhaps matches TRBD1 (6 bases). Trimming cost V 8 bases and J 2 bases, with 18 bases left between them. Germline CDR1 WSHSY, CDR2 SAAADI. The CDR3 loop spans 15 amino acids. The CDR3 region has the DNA TGCGCCAGCGGCGACCACAGGGAGTTGCAAGAGACCCAGTACTTC. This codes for CASGDHRELQETQYF.

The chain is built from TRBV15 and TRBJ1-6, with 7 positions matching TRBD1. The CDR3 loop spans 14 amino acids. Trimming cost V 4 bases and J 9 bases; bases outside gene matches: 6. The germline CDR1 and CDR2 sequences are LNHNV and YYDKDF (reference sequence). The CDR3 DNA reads TGTGCCACCAGCAACGACAGGGTGGGTTCACCCCTCCACTTT. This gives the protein CATSNDRVGSPLHF. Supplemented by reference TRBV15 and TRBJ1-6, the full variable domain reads DAMVIQNPRYQVTQFGKPVTLSCSQTLNHNVMYWYQQKSSQAPKLLFHYYDKDFNNEADTPDNFQSRRPNTSFCFLDIRSPGLGDTAMYLCATSNDRVGSPLHFGNGTRLTVT.

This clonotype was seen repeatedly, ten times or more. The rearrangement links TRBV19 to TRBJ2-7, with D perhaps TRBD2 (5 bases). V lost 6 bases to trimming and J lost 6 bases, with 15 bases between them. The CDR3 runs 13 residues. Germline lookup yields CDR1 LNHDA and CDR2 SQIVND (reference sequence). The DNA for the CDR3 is TGTGCCAGTAGCCCTTTCGGGGTCGGCGAGCAGTACTTC. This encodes CASSPFGVGEQYF.

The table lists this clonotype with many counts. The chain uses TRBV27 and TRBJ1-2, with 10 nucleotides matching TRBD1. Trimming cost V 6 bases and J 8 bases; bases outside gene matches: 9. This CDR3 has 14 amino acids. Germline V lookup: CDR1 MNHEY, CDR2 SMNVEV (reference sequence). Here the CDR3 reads CASRDRGHFGGYTF. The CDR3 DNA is TGTGCCAGCAGAGACAGGGGGCATTTTGGAGGCTACACCTTC.

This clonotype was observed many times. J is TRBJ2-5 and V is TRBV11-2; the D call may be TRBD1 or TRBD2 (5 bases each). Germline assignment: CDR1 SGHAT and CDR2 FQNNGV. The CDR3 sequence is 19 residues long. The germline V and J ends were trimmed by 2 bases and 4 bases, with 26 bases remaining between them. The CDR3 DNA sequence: TGTGCCAGCAGCTTAATTTTCAAAATCGGGACGAAGGGTCTAGAGACCCAGTACTTC. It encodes CASSLIFKIGTKGLETQYF.

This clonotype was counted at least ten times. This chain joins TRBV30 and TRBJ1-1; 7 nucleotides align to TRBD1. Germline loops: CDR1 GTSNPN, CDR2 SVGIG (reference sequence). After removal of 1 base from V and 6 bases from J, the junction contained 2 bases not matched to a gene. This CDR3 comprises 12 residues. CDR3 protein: CAWSDGTAEAFF. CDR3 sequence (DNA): TGTGCCTGGAGTGACGGGACAGCTGAAGCTTTCTTT.

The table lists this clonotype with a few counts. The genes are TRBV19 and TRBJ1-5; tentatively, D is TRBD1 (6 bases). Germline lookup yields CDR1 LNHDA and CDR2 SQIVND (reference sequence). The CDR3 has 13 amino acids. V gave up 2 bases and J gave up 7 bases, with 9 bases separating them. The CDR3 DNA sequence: TGTGCCAGTAGTATACAGGGGCACCAGCCCCAGCATTTT. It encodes CASSIQGHQPQHF. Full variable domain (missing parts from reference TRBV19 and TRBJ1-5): DGGITQSPKYLFRKEGQNVTLSCEQNLNHDAMYWYRQDPGQGLRLIYYSQIVNDFQKGDIAEGYSVSREKKESFPLTVTSAQKNPTAFYLCASSIQGHQPQHFGDGTRLSIL.

CDR3 bases: TGTGCCAGCTCACCTGACAGCCTGAATTCACCCCTCCACTTT. Translating it yields CASSPDSLNSPLHF. V gene TRBV18 combines with J gene TRBJ1-6; possible D gene TRBD1, 5 bases. The length of the CDR3 is 14 residues. Germline lookup yields CDR1 KGHSH and CDR2 LQKENI. V gave up 3 bases and J gave up 7 bases, with 10 bases separating them. The complete variable domain, with remaining parts taken from reference TRBV18 and TRBJ1-6, reads NAGVMQNPRHLVRRRGQEARLRCSPMKGHSHVYWYRQLPEEGLKFMVYLQKENIIDESGMPKERFSAEFPKEGPSILRIQQVVRGDSAAYFCASSPDSLNSPLHFGNGTRLTVT.

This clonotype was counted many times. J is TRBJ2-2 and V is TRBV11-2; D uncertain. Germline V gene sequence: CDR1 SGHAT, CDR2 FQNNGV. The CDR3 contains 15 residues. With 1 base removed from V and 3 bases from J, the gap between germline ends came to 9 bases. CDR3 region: CASSLGPGYTGELFF. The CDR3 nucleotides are TGTGCCAGCAGCTTAGGACCTGGTTACACCGGGGAGCTGTTTTTT. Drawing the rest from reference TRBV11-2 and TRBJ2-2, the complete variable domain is EAGVAQSPRYKIIEKRQSVAFWCNPISGHATLYWYQQILGQGPKLLIQFQNNGVVDDSQLPKDRFSAERLKGVDSTLKIQPAKLEDSAVYLCASSLGPGYTGELFFGEGSRLTVL.

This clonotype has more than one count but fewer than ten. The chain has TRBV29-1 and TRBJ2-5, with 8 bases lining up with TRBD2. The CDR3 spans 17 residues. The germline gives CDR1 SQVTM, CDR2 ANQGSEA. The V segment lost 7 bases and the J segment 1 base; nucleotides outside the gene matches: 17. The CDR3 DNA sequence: TGCAGCGGCCGGCGTAGGAGGAAAGCGGGGGTCCAAGAGACCCAGTACTTC. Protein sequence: CSGRRRRKAGVQETQYF. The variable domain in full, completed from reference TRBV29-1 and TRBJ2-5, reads SAVISQKPSRDICQRGTSLTIQCQVDSQVTMMFWYRQQPGQSLTLIATANQGSEATYESGFVIDKFPISRPNLTFSTLTVSNMSPEDSSIYLCSGRRRRKAGVQETQYFGPGTRLLVL.

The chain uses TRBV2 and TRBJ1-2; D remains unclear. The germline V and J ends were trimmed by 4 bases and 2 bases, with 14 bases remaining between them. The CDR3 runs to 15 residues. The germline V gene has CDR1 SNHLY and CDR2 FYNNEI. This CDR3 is CASSVRQTWNYGYTF. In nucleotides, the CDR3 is TGTGCCAGCAGTGTGCGGCAGACTTGGAACTATGGCTACACCTTC.

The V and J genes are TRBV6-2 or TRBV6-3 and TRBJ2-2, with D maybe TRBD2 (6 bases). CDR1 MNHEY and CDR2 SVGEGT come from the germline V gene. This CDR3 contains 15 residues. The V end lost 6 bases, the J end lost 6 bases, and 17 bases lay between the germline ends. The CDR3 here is CASSRSRRGSGELFF. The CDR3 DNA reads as TGTGCCAGCAGCCGGTCCCGACGGGGGTCCGGGGAGCTGTTTTTT.

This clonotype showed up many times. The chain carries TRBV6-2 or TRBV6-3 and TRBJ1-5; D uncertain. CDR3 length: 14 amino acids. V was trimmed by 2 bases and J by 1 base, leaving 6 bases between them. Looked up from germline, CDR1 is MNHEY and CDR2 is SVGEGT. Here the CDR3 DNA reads TGTGCCAGCAGTTACAGGGCAAGCAATCAGCCCCAGCATTTT. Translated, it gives CASSYRASNQPQHF.

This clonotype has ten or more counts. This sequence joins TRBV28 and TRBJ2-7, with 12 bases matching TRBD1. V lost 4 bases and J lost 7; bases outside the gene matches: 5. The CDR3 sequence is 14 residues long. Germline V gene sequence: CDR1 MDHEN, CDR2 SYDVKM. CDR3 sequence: CASSWGQGAREQYF. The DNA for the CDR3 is TGTGCCAGCAGTTGGGGACAGGGGGCACGGGAGCAGTACTTC.

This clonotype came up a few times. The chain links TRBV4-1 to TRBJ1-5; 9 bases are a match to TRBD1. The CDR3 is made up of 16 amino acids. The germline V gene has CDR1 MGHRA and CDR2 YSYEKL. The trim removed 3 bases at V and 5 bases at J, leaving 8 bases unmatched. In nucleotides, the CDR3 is TGCGCCAGCAGCCACACCGGGACAGGGAGGGATCAGCCCCAGCATTTT. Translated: CASSHTGTGRDQPQHF.

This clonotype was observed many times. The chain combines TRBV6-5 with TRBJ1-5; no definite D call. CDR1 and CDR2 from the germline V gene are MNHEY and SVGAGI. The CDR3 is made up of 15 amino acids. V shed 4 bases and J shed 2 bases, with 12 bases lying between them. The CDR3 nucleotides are TGTGCCAGCAGTTCCCGCACAGAGGGCAATCAGCCCCAGCATTTT. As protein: CASSSRTEGNQPQHF.

CDR3 sequence: CASSSGSGIGYTF. For the CDR3, the DNA is TGTGCCAGCAGTTCGGGGTCAGGGATTGGCTACACCTTC. The chain is built from TRBV28 and TRBJ1-2, with TRBD1 as a possible D gene (5 bases). The CDR3 covers 13 residues. The V end was cut by 4 bases, the J end by 7 bases, with 13 bases between. Per germline, CDR1 MDHEN and CDR2 SYDVKM.

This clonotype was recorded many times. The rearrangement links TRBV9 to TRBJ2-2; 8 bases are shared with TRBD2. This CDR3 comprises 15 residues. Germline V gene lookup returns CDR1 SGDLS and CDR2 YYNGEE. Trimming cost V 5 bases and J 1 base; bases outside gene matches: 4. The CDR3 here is CASRMGLENTGELFF. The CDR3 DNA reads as TGTGCCAGCAGGATGGGACTAGAGAACACCGGGGAGCTGTTTTTT.